Reported below is one T cell receptor (beta chain). Its antigen is still unknown. Base qualities are not recorded, but no much larger clone differs from it by a single base. The source of the sample is a study of blood T cell repertoires in COVID-19 (dated by TCRdb to about 2020). Notes on the research overall: The collaborator samples originated in the United States, Italy and Spain and spanned the acute and convalescent phases of COVID-19. The prospective study material was composed of cDNA or gDNA derived from T cells, B-cell-depleted T cells, or PBMCs. Where available, HLA class I and class II types were obtained from metadata supplied by the sample provider rather than from assay-based typing. The samples were drawn from the first 160 participants of the ongoing ImmuneRACE study and from 950 to 1,500 subjects provided by 6 global collaborators. Deeply sampled blood TCRbeta repertoires from subjects exposed to, actively infected with, or recovered from COVID-19 were included in the dataset. Nearly every sample came with metadata listing a de-identified subject ID, COVID-19 status, age in years and sex. The repertoires were released in a freely available public database meant as a resource for research on the immune response to SARS-CoV-2. Here is what the overall study found, with its caveats: The quantity of clinical and demographic metadata differed by source and by participant and was supplied without curation.

A second Seattle source provided samples from volunteer blood donors who had recovered from COVID-19. Each collaborating institution followed its own protocols to collect whole blood in K2EDTA tubes. For TCRbeta analysis, collaborators shipped samples in one of three forms: frozen whole blood, isolated PBMCs, or DNA extracted from either of those sample types. TCRbeta CDR3 regions were amplified from genomic DNA using the immunoSEQ Assay, a bias-controlled multiplex PCR. Per the original workflow: Within the assay, amplification of reference gene primers was used to estimate how many nucleated cells each sample contained. To quantify the absolute abundance of each unique TCRbeta CDR3 rearrangement, sequence reads were collapsed and filtered. For each sample, productive Simpson clonality was calculated as the square root of Simpson's diversity index across productive rearrangements. Not all clones reach the TCRdb copy of this immuneACCESS table, which keeps in-frame sequences only. Checked studies attribute under half of the gap to unresolved V genes and leave the rest unexplained. The V and J calls and clone size were taken over from that table, and D and trimming were inferred from the DNA. Counted in this sample were about 220,000 clones; 80% to 90% of them appeared once. Around 3% of the sample goes to the ten largest clones.

Via the germline V gene (reference sequence), CDR1 is SEHNR and CDR2 FQNEAQ. At the junction V is shortened by 5 bases and J by 4 bases, with 12 bases in between. The CDR3 goes from the cysteine to the phenylalanine over 13 residues. The sequence is cut down to CDR3 DNA, 39 bases in frame from base 1. The sequence was collected from a man between 50 and 59 years old who had recovered from COVID-19. The sample comprised peripheral blood. This sequence uses TRBV7-9 and TRBJ2-7; matching of 6 bases hints at TRBD2 as the D gene. In nucleotides, the sequence is TGTGCCAGCAGCCCGGGACTCCGATACGAGCAGTACTTC. It translates to CASSPGLRYEQYF.